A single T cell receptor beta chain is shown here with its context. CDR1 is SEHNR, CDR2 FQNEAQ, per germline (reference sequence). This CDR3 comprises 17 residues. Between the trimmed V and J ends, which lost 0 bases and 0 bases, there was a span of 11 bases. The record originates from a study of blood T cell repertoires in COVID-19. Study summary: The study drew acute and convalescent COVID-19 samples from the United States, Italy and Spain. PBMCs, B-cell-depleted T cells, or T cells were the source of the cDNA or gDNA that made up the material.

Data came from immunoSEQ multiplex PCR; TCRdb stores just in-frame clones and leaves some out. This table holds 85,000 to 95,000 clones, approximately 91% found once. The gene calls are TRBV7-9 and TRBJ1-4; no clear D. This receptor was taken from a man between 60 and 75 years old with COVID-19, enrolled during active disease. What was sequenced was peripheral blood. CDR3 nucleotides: TGTGCCAGCAGCTTAGCGACTGACTTCGCAACTAATGAAAAACTGTTTTTT. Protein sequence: CASSLATDFATNEKLFF.